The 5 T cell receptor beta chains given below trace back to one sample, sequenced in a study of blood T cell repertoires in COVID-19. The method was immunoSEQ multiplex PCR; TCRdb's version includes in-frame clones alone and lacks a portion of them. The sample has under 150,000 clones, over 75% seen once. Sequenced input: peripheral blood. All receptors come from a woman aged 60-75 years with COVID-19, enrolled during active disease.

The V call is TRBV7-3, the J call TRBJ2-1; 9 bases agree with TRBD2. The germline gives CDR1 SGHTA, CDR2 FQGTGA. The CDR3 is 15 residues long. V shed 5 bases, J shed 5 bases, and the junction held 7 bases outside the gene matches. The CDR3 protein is CASSPVASGDNEQFF. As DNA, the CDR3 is TGTGCCAGCAGCCCGGTGGCTAGCGGGGACAATGAGCAGTTCTTC.

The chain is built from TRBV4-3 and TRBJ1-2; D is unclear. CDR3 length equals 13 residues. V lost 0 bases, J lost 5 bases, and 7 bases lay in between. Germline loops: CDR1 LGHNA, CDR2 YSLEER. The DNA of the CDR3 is TGCGCCAGCAGCCAAGACGGGTCATATGGCTACACCTTC. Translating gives CASSQDGSYGYTF.

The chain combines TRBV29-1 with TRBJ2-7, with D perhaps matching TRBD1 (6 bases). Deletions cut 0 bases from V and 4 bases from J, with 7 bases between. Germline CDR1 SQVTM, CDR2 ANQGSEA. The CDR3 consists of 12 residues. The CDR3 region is CSVEDQGYEQYF. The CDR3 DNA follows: TGCAGCGTTGAAGATCAGGGGTACGAGCAGTACTTC.

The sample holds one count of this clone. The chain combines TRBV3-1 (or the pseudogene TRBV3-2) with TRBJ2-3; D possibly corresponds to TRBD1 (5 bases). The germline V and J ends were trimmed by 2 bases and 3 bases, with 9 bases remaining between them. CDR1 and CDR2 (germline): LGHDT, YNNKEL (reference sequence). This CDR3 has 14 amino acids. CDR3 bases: TGTGCCAGCAGCCAACAGGGTATAACAGATACGCAGTATTTT. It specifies CASSQQGITDTQYF.

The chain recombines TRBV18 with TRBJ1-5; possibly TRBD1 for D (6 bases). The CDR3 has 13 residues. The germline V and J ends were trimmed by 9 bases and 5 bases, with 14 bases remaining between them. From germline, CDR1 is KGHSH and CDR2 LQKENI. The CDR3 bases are TGTGCCAGTTGTGGACAGTCGGATCAGCCCCAGCATTTT. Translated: CASCGQSDQPQHF.